These T cell receptor beta chains were read from a single sample in a study of blood T cell repertoires in COVID-19. Sequencing used immunoSEQ multiplex PCR; TCRdb keeps in-frame clones, though not all of them. The table includes approximately 15,000 clones, less than 90% detected once. The source material was peripheral blood. Receptor source: a woman in her seventies in a cohort sampled during active or convalescent COVID-19. The conserved cysteine and the conserved F or W are not part of the CDR3 here. Size values are once, few and many counts, or a class for expanded clones, and some rows have none.

TRBJ2-3	TRBV7-2	-	ASSTERRPLYTQY
TRBJ1-2	TRBV5-6	-	ASSFNQGRGYT
TRBJ1-2	TRBV30	-	AWSVPQGMFYGYT
TRBJ1-6	TRBV19	-	ASSRRQGAESPLH
TRBJ2-7	TRBV7-7	-	ASSLAAGDTYEQY
TRBJ2-3	TRBV12-3/TRBV12-4	-	ASTRDRGDTQY
TRBJ1-1	TRBV21-1	-	ASSKVPGPMTEAF
TRBJ2-5	TRBV6-5	-	ASRLAGGQETQY
TRBJ1-6	TRBV30	-	AGQGSNSPLH
TRBJ2-1	TRBV7-6	-	ASSSQLADSSYNEQF
TRBJ2-7	TRBV5-6	-	ASSLEQVATYEQY
TRBJ1-4	TRBV27	-	ASSLRSTNEKLF
TRBJ1-1	TRBV28	-	ASAGMNTEAF
TRBJ2-1	TRBV10-3	-	AISESYRGDEQF
TRBJ2-5	TRBV5-1	-	ASSLQGRETQY
TRBJ2-3	TRBV28	-	ASSVGGAYGTQY
TRBJ1-1	TRBV7-2	-	ASSLGGAGGDPNTEAF
TRBJ2-5	TRBV7-2	-	ASSLAGASGGTQY
TRBJ2-1	TRBV2	-	ASSSAGTGWNEQF
TRBJ2-4	TRBV4-1	-	ASSQNNLGSIQY
TRBJ2-2	TRBV24-1	-	ATSDLGHTNTGELF
TRBJ1-1	TRBV7-9	-	ASSLLTNGAF
TRBJ2-7	TRBV28	-	ASSLLQGIGYEQY
TRBJ2-1	TRBV7-6	-	ASSLVGLAESSYNEQF
TRBJ1-1	TRBV30	once	AWSRDSTEAF
TRBJ2-7	TRBV14	-	ASSQGRGPYEQY
TRBJ1-2	TRBV7-9	-	ASSLGARTVDGYT
TRBJ1-5	TRBV19	-	ASSQGKGNQPQH
TRBJ2-7	TRBV7-8	-	ASSLPAGGRSSYEQY
TRBJ1-2	TRBV3-1/TRBV3-2	-	ASSRSRGNYGYT
TRBJ1-1	TRBV30	-	AWRGPEAF
TRBJ1-2	TRBV5-6	-	ASSPSTGARYT
TRBJ1-2	TRBV18	-	ASSPGTDLYGYT
TRBJ2-1	TRBV10-2	-	ASKGDRGSDPDNEQF
TRBJ1-5	TRBV6-5	-	ASSLHRGSNQPQH
TRBJ2-7	TRBV12-5	-	ASGLVSRGSYEQY
TRBJ1-4	TRBV4-3	-	ASSTSWAGANEKLF
TRBJ2-2	TRBV5-4	-	ASSRLAGATTGELF
TRBJ2-2	TRBV7-2	-	ASSSGLAVTNTGELF
TRBJ1-5	TRBV28	-	ASRPTQSNQPQH
TRBJ1-3	TRBV10-3	-	AISAWDSGNTIY
TRBJ1-5	TRBV2	-	ASTRASNQPQH
TRBJ2-3	TRBV28	-	ASSLRWGIDTQY
TRBJ2-3	TRBV19	once	ASRNSGGALDTQY
TRBJ1-4	TRBV5-1	-	ASSLLGSGAEKLF
TRBJ2-4	TRBV7-2	-	ASSLGGGGPAKNIQY
TRBJ2-3	TRBV7-2	once	ASSTGTSGGSTDTQY
TRBJ1-1	TRBV4-1	-	ASSQKGGTMNTEAF
TRBJ1-2	TRBV28	-	ASTPVGGQYYGYT
TRBJ1-3	TRBV9	once	ASSRDSNSGNTIY
TRBJ1-5	TRBV15	-	ATSTAVRGLNQPQH
TRBJ2-7	TRBV27	-	ASSLTRDRAWEQY
TRBJ2-5	TRBV6-2/TRBV6-3	-	ASSYFWRGSQETQY